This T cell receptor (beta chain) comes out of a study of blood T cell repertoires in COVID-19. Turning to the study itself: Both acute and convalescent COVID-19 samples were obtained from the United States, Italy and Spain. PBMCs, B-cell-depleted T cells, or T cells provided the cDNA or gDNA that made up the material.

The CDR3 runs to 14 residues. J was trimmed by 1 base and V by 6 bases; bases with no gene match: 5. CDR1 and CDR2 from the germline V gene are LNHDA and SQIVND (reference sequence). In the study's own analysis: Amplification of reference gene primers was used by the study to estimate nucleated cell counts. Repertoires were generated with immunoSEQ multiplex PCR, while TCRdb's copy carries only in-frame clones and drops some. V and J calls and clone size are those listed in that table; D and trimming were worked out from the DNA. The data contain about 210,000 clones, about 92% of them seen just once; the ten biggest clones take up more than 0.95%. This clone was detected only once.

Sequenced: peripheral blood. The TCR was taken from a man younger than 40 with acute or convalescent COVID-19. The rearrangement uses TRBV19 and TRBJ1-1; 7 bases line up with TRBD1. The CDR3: CASRTGQSNTEAFF. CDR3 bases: TGTGCCAGTAGAACGGGACAGTCGAACACTGAAGCTTTCTTT.